This TCR beta chain was sequenced for a study of tumor-infiltrating lymphocytes in primary liver carcinoma (dated by TCRdb to 2017 to 2019). Background on the whole study: The five patients, three men and two women aged 30 to 69 years, had hepatocellular carcinoma (four) or combined HCC and intrahepatic cholangiocarcinoma (one). The 25 or so tumor region samples were profiled with Agilent mRNA microarrays so that TCRbeta repertoire diversity could be related to the local molecular phenotype. The study combined TCRbeta repertoire sequencing, expression microarrays and whole-exome sequencing across five regions of each liver tumor, with adjacent normal tissue and blood. Reproducibility between technical replicate repertoires was high, with correlation coefficients above 0.95 and mean shared-clone rates about 0.9. A total of roughly 35 specimens from 5 patients went through TCRbeta repertoire sequencing, namely 25 tumor regions, 5 adjacent noncancerous liver tissues and 5 peripheral blood samples. The five patients had tumors staged T1-T3 N0M0, with maximum diameters ranging from roughly 4 to 10 cm. Samples yielded roughly 3.5 to 7.13 million productive TCRbeta reads; read depth did not differ significantly between tissue types.

Study-level results and caveats: Only about 7.5-24% of top clones were found in all five regions of a tumor, suggesting spatial heterogeneity of tumor-infiltrating T cells. Only the TCR beta chain was sequenced, which likely underestimates true repertoire diversity because unpaired alpha chains were not captured. Repertoire overlap was found to be higher between tumor regions (mean approximately 35%) than between tumor-adjacent (roughly 17%) or tumor-blood (around 14%) pairs, consistent with antigen-driven expansion. A significantly larger repertoire fraction was made up by the top 250 clones in tumors than in blood (p = 0.039). The study included only a handful of patients, and the authors note findings should be validated in a larger study. Because the samples were bulk and unsorted, CD4+ and CD8+ T cell repertoires could not be compared.

Starting from 500 to 600 ng total RNA, TCRbeta-specific cDNA was produced by reverse transcription with a constant-region primer and ProtoScript II reverse transcriptase. Three nested multiplex PCR rounds, following a slightly modified ARM-PCR procedure, were used to build the TCRbeta libraries. Multiplex TRBV1-TRBV30 forward primers and a Cbeta reverse primer were used in the first two PCR rounds, each of which was run for around 10 cycles. Sample barcodes and Illumina adapters were added in a final 25-cycle PCR using Deep VentR polymerase. Before sequencing, amplicons between 200 and 500 bp were purified from gel using a QIAquick gel extraction kit. TCRbeta amplicons were sequenced on an Illumina HiSeq 2500 with 250-bp paired-end reads. Concerning the study's data processing: Trimmomatic v0.33 was used to quality-trim the reads, and FLASH v1.2.11 was used to merge paired reads so that full CDR3 sequences could be recovered. V, D and J germline segments were assigned to the rearranged TCRbeta sequences using MiGEC v1.2.1b. VDJtools v1.0.0 computed clonotype statistics and Shannon-Wiener diversity indices. To cut down on sampling bias, every analysis after diversity analysis relied on just the 250 most abundant clonotypes from each sample. In TCRdb, the public reads were trimmed at Q25 with fastp and aligned with MiXCR, with productive beta chains retained. Entries are consolidated by CDR3 protein sequence, retaining the most common genes and DNA. The authors' filters were not applied to this entry. This sample gives approximately 190,000 distinct CDR3 sequences in total; 70% to 90% of them show up just once. The ten largest clonotypes hold roughly 18% of the sample.

Without any cell sorting, total RNA and DNA were extracted together from around 20-30 mg of bulk tissue using the AllPrep DNA/RNA mini kit. Surgical resection was performed in China between November 2015 and early 2016 on about 5 patients with histopathologically diagnosed primary liver carcinoma. Patients had chronic HBV infection and were treatment-naive at sampling. Five spatially separated regions were sampled from each tumor: the superior, inferior, left-lateral and right-lateral poles, plus the tumor centre. More than 75% viable tumor cells were found by histology in every tumor sample. Pieces of fresh tumor and adjacent tissue were cut in half, with one half kept in RNAlater at -80 degrees C and the other half sent for histology. According to the germline V gene, CDR1 reads MDHEN and CDR2 reads SYDVKM. The CDR3 spans 16 residues, from the cysteine through the phenylalanine. CDR3 DNA is the only sequence kept; it has 48 bases, read in frame from the first base. V loses 5 bases of germline sequence and J loses 7 bases, and the interval between the two ends is 20 bases.

Notes on this clonotype: No cognate antigen has been identified for it. A much larger clonotype is one base distant, so this may be a read error.

The TCR sequence derives from a man aged 35 to 55 with primary liver carcinoma and hepatitis B virus infection. The V and J segments used are TRBV28 and TRBJ2-2, and perhaps TRBD1 as D gene, on 6 matching bases. The sequenced sample was tumor tissue from primary liver carcinoma. The DNA sequence is as follows: TGTGCCAGCAGTCCTCTATTGGACAGTTACATCGGGGAGCTGTTTTTT. This is translated as CASSPLLDSYIGELFF.